The 3 T cell receptor beta chains reported below all come from one sample, sequenced in a study of CD8+ T cells in alopecia areata. In each case, RNA was isolated and then reverse transcribed into cDNA as the sequencing template. Repertoires were generated with immunoSEQ multiplex PCR, while TCRdb's copy carries only in-frame clones and drops some. Here the sample spans approximately 160,000 clones, less than 80% being singletons. As to treatment: oral pan-JAK inhibitor, 5-10 mg twice daily. The material was CD4+ T cells sorted from blood, obtained at week 24, from a patient treated with tofacitinib. These receptor sequences come from a human donor with alopecia areata.

V and J are TRBV7-9 and TRBJ1-4; 9 positions agree with TRBD1. Unmatched junction bases numbered 6, after V lost 5 bases and J lost 5 bases. Germline CDR1 and CDR2: SEHNR and FQNEAQ (reference sequence). This CDR3 is 15 amino acids long. The CDR3 protein is CASSTGTGRNEKLFF. CDR3 DNA: TGTGCCAGCAGCACCGGGACAGGGAGAAATGAAAAACTGTTTTTT.

The chain carries TRBV19 and TRBJ2-1, with a tentative D call TRBD1 (6 bases). Germline loops: CDR1 LNHDA, CDR2 SQIVND (reference sequence). Between the trimmed V and J ends, which lost 3 bases and 6 bases, there was a span of 12 bases. The CDR3 runs 14 residues. The CDR3 protein is CASSIQGQSNEQFF. The CDR3 region has the DNA TGTGCCAGTAGTATCCAGGGGCAGAGCAATGAGCAGTTCTTC.

This chain joins TRBV25-1 and TRBJ2-3; 7 bases are a match to TRBD2. The germline gives CDR1 MGHDK, CDR2 SYGVNS. The CDR3 is 15 amino acids. The junction had 7 bases not matched to a gene; V was cut back by 3 bases and J by 4 bases. DNA of the CDR3: TGTGCCAGCAGTGAGGGAGGGATTAGGGCAGATACGCAGTATTTT. This gives the protein CASSEGGIRADTQYF.